This T cell receptor (beta chain) originates from a study of vaccination effects on CD4 cells after COVID-19. Looking at the study overall: ViraFEST expansion of antigen-specific CD4+ T cells with viral peptide pools preceded sequencing. Study findings and constraints: Pronounced clonal contraction occurred in clones induced by infection and by vaccine late after vaccination.

In this sample, this clone turned up a few times. Its antigen is still unknown. The assay was immunoSEQ multiplex PCR, and TCRdb's table has in-frame clones only and misses some. The sample lists over 45,000 clones, around 67% occurring once. After around nine days in culture, the CD4+ T cells were isolated. CDR3 length: 15 amino acids. CDR1 and CDR2 (germline): SEHNR, FQNEAQ (reference sequence). V shed 0 bases and J shed 6 bases, with 12 bases lying between them. The sequence was collected from a human donor who received a COVID-19 vaccine. Material: CD4+ T cells from PBMCs cultured without peptide, obtained before COVID-19 vaccination. The V gene is TRBV7-9, the J gene TRBJ2-1, with unresolved D. The CDR3 is CASSLASGLRNEQFF. In nucleotides, the CDR3 is TGTGCCAGCAGCTTAGCGAGTGGCCTCCGCAATGAGCAGTTCTTC. The whole variable domain, filled in from reference TRBV7-9 and TRBJ2-1, reads DTGVSQNPRHKITKRGQNVTFRCDPISEHNRLYWYRQTLGQGPEFLTYFQNEAQLEKSRLLSDRFSAERPKGSFSTLEIQRTEQGDSAMYLCASSLASGLRNEQFFGPGTRLTVL.